These T cell receptor beta chains were read from a single sample in a study of TIL therapy for anti-PD-1-resistant metastatic lung cancer. Clones were sequenced by immunoSEQ multiplex PCR, and TCRdb holds only the in-frame ones, with some missing. The repertoire has just over 25,000 clones, roughly 72% of them found once; the top ten carry over 7%. The sequencing used tumor tissue, collected at baseline. The receptors were gathered from a person aged 25 to 80 with non-small cell lung cancer. The CDR3 runs from the conserved cysteine through the conserved F or W. A D gene is named only where the DNA matches it firmly. Part of the rows lack a size; the others show once, few, many or a class for expanded clones.

abundance	d_gene	v_gene	j_gene	CDR3nt	CDR3aa
.	TRBD1	TRBV7-9	TRBJ1-4	TGTGCCAGCAGCATTGGACAGGGGGGTAATGAAAAACTGTTTTTT	CASSIGQGGNEKLFF
few	TRBD2	TRBV5-1	TRBJ2-3	TGCGCCAGCAATATTGCTAGCGGGGAACAAACGCAGTATTTT	CASNIASGEQTQYF
few	.	TRBV19	TRBJ1-6	TGTGCCAGTAGTTCCTACAGGGACGGTAGTTCACCCCTCCACTTT	CASSSYRDGSSPLHF
.	.	TRBV7-9	TRBJ2-6	TGTGCCAGCAGAGCGACAATTTCTGGGGCCAACGTCCTGACTTTC	CASRATISGANVLTF
.	.	TRBV7-6	TRBJ2-5	TGTGCCAGCAGCTTAACTAGTCCAGGGACCCAGTACTTC	CASSLTSPGTQYF
.	TRBD1	TRBV2	TRBJ1-5	TGTGCCAGTGGGGGAGACAGGGTAATCCAGCCCCAGCATTTT	CASGGDRVIQPQHF
.	.	TRBV11-2	TRBJ1-3	TGTGCCAGCAGCTTAGTTTTGAATTGGGCCGTTGCTGGAAACACCATATATTTT	CASSLVLNWAVAGNTIYF
.	TRBD1	TRBV5-1	TRBJ2-3	TGCGCCAGCAGCTCCGGGACAGGGGGCACAGATACGCAGTATTTT	CASSSGTGGTDTQYF
.	TRBD2	TRBV10-3	TRBJ2-3	TGTGCCATCAGTGAGTGGGGCACTAGCGGGGGGGCCGGAGATACGCAGTATTTT	CAISEWGTSGGAGDTQYF
.	.	TRBV18	TRBJ2-7	TGTGCCAGCTCACCAGGCGCGGGACGCGGAGGTTCCTACGAGCAGTACTTC	CASSPGAGRGGSYEQYF
.	TRBD1	TRBV4-3	TRBJ2-3	TGCGCCAGCAGCCAGGGGACAGGGATTGGCACAGATACGCAGTATTTT	CASSQGTGIGTDTQYF
.	.	TRBV30	TRBJ1-3	TGTGCCTGGATGGGGGGGTTGCTATCTGGAAACACCATATATTTT	CAWMGGLLSGNTIYF
.	.	TRBV7-7	TRBJ2-2	TGTGCCGGGGGTAGGCTGGGAAACACCGGGGAGCTGTTTTTT	CAGGRLGNTGELFF
.	.	TRBV6-6	TRBJ1-4	TGTGCCAGCAGTCCCTCTAGAAGGGGAGAGGAAAAACTGTTTTTT	CASSPSRRGEEKLFF
.	.	TRBV11-3	TRBJ2-5	TGTGCCAGCAGCTTTTCGGGTAGCTCGGAAGGGGAGACCCAGTACTTC	CASSFSGSSEGETQYF
.	.	TRBV28	TRBJ1-2	TGTGCCAGCAGTTTAGACAGATTGAACTATGGCTACACCTTC	CASSLDRLNYGYTF
once	TRBD1	TRBV6-1	TRBJ1-5	TGTGCCAGCAGCCGAGGGACAGTTAATCAGCCCCAGCATTTT	CASSRGTVNQPQHF
.	.	TRBV23-1	TRBJ2-3	TGCGCCAGCAGTCAATTTTTAGACCTCAAAACACCCACCACAGATACGCAGTATTTT	CASSQFLDLKTPTTDTQYF
.	TRBD1	TRBV5-1	TRBJ1-1	TGCGCCAGCAGCTGGGACAGGGTTGATAGGCAAGACACTGAAGCTTTCTTT	CASSWDRVDRQDTEAFF
.	.	TRBV6-5	TRBJ1-1	TGTGCCACTCAAACGGGGGGCGGGCGGACTGAAGCTTTCTTT	CATQTGGGRTEAFF
.	TRBD1	TRBV30	TRBJ1-5	TGTGCCTGGAGCGATTGGACAGGGGGACCTAATCAGCCCCAGCATTTT	CAWSDWTGGPNQPQHF
.	.	TRBV6-5	TRBJ2-4	TGTGCCAGCAGGGGGAATACAGGGGCCAAAAACATTCAGTACTTC	CASRGNTGAKNIQYF
few	.	TRBV2	TRBJ2-2	TGTGCCAGCAGTGGTGGGCAGGGAGCCGTAACCGGGGAGCTGTTTTTT	CASSGGQGAVTGELFF
.	.	TRBV5-6	TRBJ2-2	TGTGCCAGCAGCTTGGGACTAGACATGAACACCGGGGAGCTGTTTTTT	CASSLGLDMNTGELFF
.	TRBD2	TRBV6-4	TRBJ2-3	TGTGCCAGCAGTGCCGGGACTAGCGCAGATACGCAGTATTTT	CASSAGTSADTQYF
.	TRBD2	TRBV5-1	TRBJ2-3	TGCGCCAGCAGCAGGCTAGCGGCGAACACAGATACGCAGTATTTT	CASSRLAANTDTQYF
.	TRBD2	TRBV15	TRBJ2-3	TGTGCCACCAGCAGAGATCGGGGGGGCCCAGATACGCAGTATTTT	CATSRDRGGPDTQYF
.	.	TRBV6-1	TRBJ2-5	TGTGCCAGCAGTGAACTGGGGGAGCAGTACTTC	CASSELGEQYF
.	.	TRBV7-7	TRBJ2-5	TGTGCTAGCAGCTTTGCAGGGGAAGAGACCCAGTACTTC	CASSFAGEETQYF
.	.	TRBV15	TRBJ2-1	TGTGCCACCAGCAGAGATGGAGGACATTTCAATGAGCAGTTCTTC	CATSRDGGHFNEQFF
.	TRBD2	TRBV6-6	TRBJ2-3	TGTGCCAGCAGGAATAGCGGGGGGGCAAGAGATACGCAGTATTTT	CASRNSGGARDTQYF
.	.	TRBV5-1	TRBJ1-2	TGCGCCAGCAGCTCAGAGCCCGCGGGGCAGTCCTATGGCTACACCTTC	CASSSEPAGQSYGYTF
.	.	TRBV4-1	TRBJ1-1	TGCGCCAGCAGCCAAAGCGGGACTCAGGTCACTGAAGCTTTCTTT	CASSQSGTQVTEAFF
.	.	TRBV10-1	TRBJ1-3	TGCGCCAGCATCCAGATCGGGGTTACTGGAAACACCATATATTTT	CASIQIGVTGNTIYF
.	TRBD1	TRBV10-2	TRBJ1-1	TGCGCCAGCAGTGAAAATCCGGGACAGGGGTTAAACACTGAAGCTTTCTTT	CASSENPGQGLNTEAFF
few	.	TRBV6-5	TRBJ2-7	TGTGCCAGCAGTCGACACCCCACCTACGAGCAGTACTTC	CASSRHPTYEQYF
.	.	TRBV5-6	TRBJ2-7	TGTGCCAGCAGCTTGCAGGGGATTTACTCCTACGAGCAGTACTTC	CASSLQGIYSYEQYF
.	.	TRBV5-1	TRBJ2-7	TGCGCCAGCAGCTTGGAACCGGGGGACGAGCAGTACTTC	CASSLEPGDEQYF
.	.	TRBV23-1	TRBJ2-7	TGCGCCAGCACTCCAGGGGGGTTCGACGAGCAGTACTTC	CASTPGGFDEQYF
.	.	TRBV7-9	TRBJ2-3	TGTGCCAGCAGCCCTACGGGGGTTGATACGCAGTATTTT	CASSPTGVDTQYF
.	TRBD1	TRBV29-1	TRBJ1-5	TGCAGCGTTGCCGGGACAGGGGGTCAGCCCCAGCATTTT	CSVAGTGGQPQHF
.	TRBD1	TRBV27	TRBJ1-2	TGTGCCAGCAGTCCCTACAGGGGGCCTTTTAACTATGGCTACACCTTC	CASSPYRGPFNYGYTF
once	TRBD1	TRBV5-1	TRBJ1-3	TGCGCCAGCAGCTTGAGGACAGGGGGCGAAAACACCATATATTTT	CASSLRTGGENTIYF
.	.	TRBV4-1	TRBJ2-1	TGCGCCAGCAGCCAAGTGTTCGGAGCGAATGAGCAGTTCTTC	CASSQVFGANEQFF
few	.	TRBV5-6	TRBJ1-2	TGTGCCAGCACCAGCCAGGGTCCCCACACCTTC	CASTSQGPHTF
large	TRBD1	TRBV10-1	TRBJ2-3	TGCGCCAGCAGTGAGGGGACAGGGCGCACAGATACGCAGTATTTT	CASSEGTGRTDTQYF
.	TRBD2	TRBV6-5	TRBJ2-3	TGTGCCAGCAGTTCTAGCGGGGCCAGCACAGATACGCAGTATTTT	CASSSSGASTDTQYF